This T cell receptor beta chain was sequenced during a study of cytomegalovirus exposure and HLA in healthy donors (dated by TCRdb to 2015 to 2018). With respect to the entire study: An earlier analysis of a few hundred of the donors reported 276 Gb of sequence data and about 120 million unique TCR beta sequences obtained from around 190 million T cells. Along with the roughly 700-subject first cohort, a separate validation cohort of around 110 different subjects was used. Typing coverage varied by locus: roughly 620-640 donors for A, B, C, DRB1 and DQB1; approximately 500 for DQA1; 600 to 610 for DPA1; roughly 470 for DPB1. Class I and class II HLA loci were covered by the typing at four-digit resolution. About 330 gigabases of sequencing data and 70 million to 100 million unique TCR sequences made up an early release that covered approximately 620 HLA-typed donors. To study patterns of TCR occurrence, a later analysis re-analyzed previously published TCR beta repertoires from 666 donors and added high-resolution HLA genotyping. In an earlier analysis of 587 of the donors, high-throughput TCR beta sequencing was used to judge whether each TCR beta V gene segment behaved as functional or pseudogenic. A few DR-DQ haplotypes were treated as single units for association and clustering because of strong linkage in the cohort. On average, 235,054 unique TCR beta nucleotide sequences were sequenced per donor among 398 genotyped donors of the cohort, with about 17% of those sequences being non-productive. Among the roughly 400 genotyped donors, under 90% belonged to the genetic ancestry cluster associated with self-reported Caucasian donors. The later analysis used no new phenotypic data to find candidate immune exposures, relying instead on TCR beta sequences and their occurrence across donors. High-throughput TCR immunosequencing, statistical association of individual TCRs with disease status, and machine learning were combined to predict cytomegalovirus infection status. The study profiled the T cell repertoires of some 610 subjects by immunosequencing and related them to cytomegalovirus serostatus. The study was designed to test whether signatures of past pathogen exposure could be identified by cataloging public T cell receptors. In a later genetic analysis, genome-wide SNP genotypes for about 55% of the roughly 670 donors were used, and that subset was treated as a discovery cohort. Donor age, sex, ethnicity and CMV serostatus were collected together with the repertoire data. All discovery cohort repertoires had been generated on a single sequencing platform.

A word on this clone: Its antigen is unknown. Per-base qualities were not stored, and no clone one base away is much larger.

The cohort consisted of some 730 healthy bone marrow donors. All cohort members were sampled while nominally healthy, although unrecorded immune exposures were likely present. The donor was CMV seronegative and was included in the group of several hundred seronegative cohort members. A peripheral blood sample was provided by each donor, and peripheral blood mononuclear cells were used for TCR beta sequencing. The Qiagen DNeasy Blood Extraction Kit was used to extract genomic DNA from the blood cell samples. As encoded in the germline V gene (reference sequence), CDR1 is MNHEY while CDR2 is SMNVEV. The CDR3 has 16 amino acids, counting the end cysteine and phenylalanine. The only DNA kept is the CDR3, 48 bases in frame from the first base. V loses 0 bases, J loses 2 bases, and the germline ends lie 11 bases apart. Study-level results and caveats: While some public TCRs were present in many individuals, most TCR sequences turned up only very rarely across donors. A cluster of highly shared sequence variants was judged likely to represent a technical artifact of the sequencing pipeline. Broadly in line with IMGT annotations, most TCR beta V segments showed up in productive rearrangements about 87% or about 30% of the time in an earlier analysis of 587 of the donors. In both the original and validation cohorts, the classifier was reported to diagnose cytomegalovirus status with high specificity and sensitivity. A later genetic analysis associated a missense DCLRE1C variant with V-gene and J-gene trimming of TCR beta chains, and an independent cohort replicated the association. Some IMGT-functional V segments, including TRBV6-2 and TRBV6-3, could not be told apart with the 87-base-pair reads, so those segments were excluded. The authors suggested that the approach could potentially be extended to other disease states and immunological phenotypes. In a later analysis, TCR association rates were found to vary across HLA loci, with the most associated TCRs seen for DRB1 alleles and the fewest for HLA-C alleles. The study gave a list of under 200 TCR beta chains associated with cytomegalovirus. Most CMV-associated TCR beta chains appeared to be HLA-restricted in a later analysis, and the HLA associations seemed to be driven largely by CMV exposure. Assigning TCR associations to individual alleles was difficult when HLA alleles, especially DR and DQ, strongly co-occurred. Sequencing depth was assumed to be roughly uniform across donors in the presence/absence analyses, though that assumption may not hold. A later analysis found that HLA-associated TCR beta chains were more clonally expanded and had lower generation probabilities than equally common non-associated chains. A later analysis reported that several top co-occurrence clusters appeared linked to parvovirus B19, influenza, CMV and Epstein-Barr virus. For the cohort, immune exposure information was limited to CMV serostatus. Because counts were too low, around 18 rarely observed V segments, including chromosome 9 orphons, were left out of the earlier analysis of roughly 600 of the donors. A further reported finding was that TCR beta sequences accurately predicted the HLA-A and HLA-B alleles for most subjects in the first cohort. A later analysis associated 16,951 TCR beta sequences with specific HLA alleles at a false discovery rate of 0.05. Because HLA typing was unavailable for some donors at each locus, only the typed subset was used in association tests. In vitro tests confirmed that a few of the cytomegalovirus-associated TCR beta chains recognize cytomegalovirus antigens. Correlated functional status among segregating V segments might reflect linkage disequilibrium, but an unknown experimental factor could not be ruled out. A later genetic analysis reported fewer N-insertions in productive TCRs among donors in an Asian-associated ancestry cluster than the approximately 700-donor mean. Only TCR beta chains were sequenced in this cohort, and the absence of alpha or paired-chain data limited detectable features.

Libraries were made using the immunoSEQ multiplex PCR assay. A mixture of 60 forward primers for TCR Vbeta segments and 13 reverse primers for TCR Jbeta segments was used in the multiplex PCR. Amplification of the CDR3 region of rearranged TCR beta genes was performed with a multiplex PCR assay on genomic DNA. The amplified TCR beta libraries were sequenced on the Illumina HiSeq System as 87-base-pair reads. On the study's bioinformatics: Across the 670 or so repertoires, a later analysis counted roughly 84 million unique TCR beta chains, approximately 10 million of which were shared by at least two donors. To remove PCR and sequencing errors, raw reads were error-corrected and collapsed into unique sequences using a nearest-neighbor algorithm that merged closely related sequences. Alignment of CDR3 sequences to IMGT reference sequences was used to assign V, D and J gene segments. Each retained sequence needed at least a six-nucleotide match to both a V gene segment and a J gene segment. Rearrangements were classified as productive when the CDR3 lacked stop codons and remained in frame with V and J, and all other rearrangements were classified as non-productive. CDR3 was defined by IMGT convention, running from the second conserved V-encoded cysteine to the conserved J-encoded phenylalanine. The earlier analysis of roughly 590 of the donors excluded sequences that lacked an unambiguous match to a single V gene segment. An earlier analysis of several hundred of the donors classified V segments as functional when productive rearrangements were above 56.7% and as segregating when the standard deviation between donors was above 5%. A statistical classification framework was built to diagnose cytomegalovirus status from the catalog of TCR beta chain sequences. In a later analysis, TCR nucleotide sequences were compared against IMGT/GENE-DB human TR gene sequences so that V and J genes could be assigned. In a later analysis, CDR3 sequences and most-parsimonious VDJ recombination scenarios were assigned using the TCRdist pipeline. In a later analysis, each TCR beta chain was defined by its CDR3 amino acid sequence together with its V-gene family, and reads without a unique V-gene family were excluded. To address suspected cross-contamination and a sequencing artifact, a later analysis removed a few hundred highly shared, low-generation-probability nucleotide sequences. A later analysis calculated a clonal expansion index for each public chain from normalized within-repertoire ranks of inferred template counts. A later analysis computed generation probabilities with a VDJ recombination model fitted to out-of-frame rearrangements, and checked the results against IGoR. In a later analysis, hypergeometric tests were used to score TCR-TCR, TCR-HLA and TCR-CMV co-occurrence, with a repertoire-size bias correction applied to TCR pairs. A later analysis estimated false discovery rates by permuting HLA or CMV assignments 20 times. In a later analysis, co-occurring TCRs were grouped using DBSCAN, with TCRdist sequence similarity added in when clustering inside HLA-allele-positive subsets. Repertoires with fewer than 30,000 or more than 120,000 public chains were left out of co-occurrence clustering, as were a handful of repertoires with anomalous nucleotide sharing. What TCRdb holds here is the immuneACCESS table cut down to in-frame rearrangements. Part of the clones is not present; checked against another copy, under half of the missing clones reflect an unresolved V gene, and the others are unexplained. That table is the source of V, J and clone size, and D and trimming were worked out from the DNA. In this sample the table shows roughly 76,000 clones, 79% of which occur a single time. The ten largest clones represent more than 2% of the sample.

The chain is made from TRBV27 and TRBJ1-5; the D gene cannot be named for sure. The specimen sequenced was PBMCs. The sequence came from a man between 25 and 39 years old in good health and CMV-seronegative. The nucleotides read TGTGCCAGCAGTTTATCCCCCCTGAGGGGCAATCAGCCCCAGCATTTT. It encodes CASSLSPLRGNQPQHF.